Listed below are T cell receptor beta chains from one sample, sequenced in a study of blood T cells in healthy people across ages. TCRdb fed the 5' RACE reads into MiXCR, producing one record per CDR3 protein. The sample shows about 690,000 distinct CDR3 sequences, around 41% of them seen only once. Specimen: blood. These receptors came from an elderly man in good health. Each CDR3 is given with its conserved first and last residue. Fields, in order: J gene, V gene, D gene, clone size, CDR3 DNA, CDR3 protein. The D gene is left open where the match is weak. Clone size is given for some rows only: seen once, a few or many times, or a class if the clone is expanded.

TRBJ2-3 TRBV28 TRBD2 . TGTGCCAGCAAGGTCCGTCTTGGCGGGAGACTCCTGGAAGCGCAGTATTTT CASKVRLGGRLLEAQYF
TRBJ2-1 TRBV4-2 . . TGTGCCAGCAGCCTCAATGTCGCAGGGCAGTACAATGAGCAGTTCTTC CASSLNVAGQYNEQFF
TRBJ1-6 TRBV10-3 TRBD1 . TGTGCCATCAGTGACGGACAGGGGGCACGGTCACCCCTCCACTTT CAISDGQGARSPLHF
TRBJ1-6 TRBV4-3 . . TGCGCCAGCAGCCCCGGAAGGACGACAGACACCAATTCACCCCTCCACTTT CASSPGRTTDTNSPLHF
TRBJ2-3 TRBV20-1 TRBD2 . TGCAGTGCTATTAGCGGGAGCCCTAGCACAGATACGCAGTATTTT CSAISGSPSTDTQYF
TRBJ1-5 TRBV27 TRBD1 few TGTGCCAGCAGGAGAGGGACAGGGGACGATCAGCCCCAGCATTTT CASRRGTGDDQPQHF
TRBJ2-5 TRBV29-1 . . TGCAGCGGCGGAGAGACCCAGTACTTC CSGGETQYF
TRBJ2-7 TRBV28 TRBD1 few TGTGCCAGTTTGAGGGACAGGGGGCGGGGAGAGCAGTACTTC CASLRDRGRGEQYF
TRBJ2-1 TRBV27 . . TGTGCCAGCAGTTGGACCATGGCCTATGAGCAGTTCTTC CASSWTMAYEQFF
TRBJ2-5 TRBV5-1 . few TGCGCCAGCAGCTTCCGGGGATTTGAGACGGGATTGGAGACCCAGTACTTC CASSFRGFETGLETQYF
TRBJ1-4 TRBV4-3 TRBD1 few TGCGCCAGCAGCCAAGATCGGGACAGGGGTAATGAAAAACTGTTTTTT CASSQDRDRGNEKLFF
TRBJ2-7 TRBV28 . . TGTGCCAGCAGTTTACCCGGGTCTAGCTCCTACGAGCAGTACTTC CASSLPGSSSYEQYF
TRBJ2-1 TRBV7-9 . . TGTGCCAGCAGCAGAACTACCCAAGGAGGGAGATTGGAGACCCAGTTCTTC CASSRTTQGGRLETQFF
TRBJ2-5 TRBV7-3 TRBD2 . TGTGCCAGCAGCCGAGCTAGCGGGGCGCAAGAGACCCAGTACTTC CASSRASGAQETQYF
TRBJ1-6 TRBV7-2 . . TGTGCCAGCAGCTTAAGGGGTAGAACCTATAATTCACCCCTCCACTTT CASSLRGRTYNSPLHF
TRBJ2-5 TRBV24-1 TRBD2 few TGTGCCACCAGTGAAAGGACTAGCGGGAGAAATGAGCAGTACTTC CATSERTSGRNEQYF
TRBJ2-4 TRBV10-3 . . TGTGCCATCAGCCCGGGGGTGGGCTCTGGGGACATTCAGTACTTC CAISPGVGSGDIQYF
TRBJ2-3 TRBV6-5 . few TGTGCCAGCAGTTACTCGGGGGGTTCTAGCACAGATACGCAGTATTTT CASSYSGGSSTDTQYF
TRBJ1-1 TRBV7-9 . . TGTGCCAGCAGCTTAGGAAGTCAGCGTGAAGCTTTCTTT CASSLGSQREAFF
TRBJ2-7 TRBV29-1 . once TGCAGCGTTGAACTAGCGACCTACGAGCAGTACTTC CSVELATYEQYF
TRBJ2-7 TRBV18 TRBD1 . TGTGCCAGCTTTCCGGACAGGGTCCAGACACAGTACTTC CASFPDRVQTQYF
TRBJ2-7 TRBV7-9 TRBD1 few TGTGCCAGCAGCTCTTCGGGACAGGGCTACGAGCAGTACTTC CASSSSGQGYEQYF
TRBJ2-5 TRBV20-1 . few TGCAGTGCTAGAGTGAAGGACCTTATACAAGAGACCCAGTACTTC CSARVKDLIQETQYF
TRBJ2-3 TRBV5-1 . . TGCGCCAGCAGCTTGGATCAGGGGATTAAATCAGATACGCAGTATTTT CASSLDQGIKSDTQYF
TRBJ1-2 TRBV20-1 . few TGCAGTGCTACCCCAAGGGGTTCTAACTATGGCTACACCTTC CSATPRGSNYGYTF
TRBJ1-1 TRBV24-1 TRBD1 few TGTGCCACCAGTGACACAGGACAGGGGGCTGATGAAGCTTTCTTT CATSDTGQGADEAFF
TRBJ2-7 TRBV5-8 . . TGTGCCAGCAGCCGACTCCGCTACGAGCAGTACTTC CASSRLRYEQYF
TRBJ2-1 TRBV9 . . TGTGCCAGCAGCCCAAAGCCGGATCATGGACTGCATCACAATGAGCAGTTCTTC CASSPKPDHGLHHNEQFF
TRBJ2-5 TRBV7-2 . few TGTGCCAGCAGCTTATTGCCGGCGCGGGTCCAAGAGACCCAGTACTTC CASSLLPARVQETQYF
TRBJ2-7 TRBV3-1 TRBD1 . TGTGCCAGCCTTCCCGGACAGGGGTTGGCGGCCCAGTACTTC CASLPGQGLAAQYF
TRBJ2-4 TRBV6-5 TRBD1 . TGTGCCAGCAGTGGAACAGGGGGTAAAATCGTCAAAAACATTCAGTACTTC CASSGTGGKIVKNIQYF
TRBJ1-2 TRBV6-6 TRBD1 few TGTGCCAGCAGCCAAAGGACAGGGACTAACTATGGCTACACCTTC CASSQRTGTNYGYTF
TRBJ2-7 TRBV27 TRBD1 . TGTGCCAGCAGCTTGGGACAGCCGTCGCGGTACGAGCAGTACTTC CASSLGQPSRYEQYF
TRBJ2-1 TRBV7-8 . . TGTGCCAGCAGCTTAGCCGGGATAGAGTACGAGCAGTTCTTC CASSLAGIEYEQFF
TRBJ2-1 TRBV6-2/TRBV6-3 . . TGTGCCAGCAGTTATGAGGAGGGGGCAGTAGGGGGGGCCTACAATGAGCAGTTCTTC CASSYEEGAVGGAYNEQFF
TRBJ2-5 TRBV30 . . TGTGCCTGGAGTGTAGTGACCCAGTACTTC CAWSVVTQYF
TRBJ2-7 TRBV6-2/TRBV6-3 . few TGTGCCAGCATCCCGTGGGGATCCAGCGACGAGCAGTACTTC CASIPWGSSDEQYF
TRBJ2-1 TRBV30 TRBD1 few TGTGCCTGGAGCCGGGACAGGGATTACAATGAGCAGTTCTTC CAWSRDRDYNEQFF
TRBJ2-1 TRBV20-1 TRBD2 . TGCAGTGCCCCCCGGGGAGAACTAGCGGGGTCCTACAATGAGCAGTTCTTC CSAPRGELAGSYNEQFF
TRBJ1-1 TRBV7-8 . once TGTGCCAGCACCCAGGACGGACCCACTGAAGCTTTCTTT CASTQDGPTEAFF
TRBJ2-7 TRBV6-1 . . TGTGCCAGCAGTGAACTGATGGGGCGGGCCTCCGAGCAGTACTTC CASSELMGRASEQYF
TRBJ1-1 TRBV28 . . TGTGCCAGCAGTGTAATGGGGAACACTGAAGCTTTCTTT CASSVMGNTEAFF
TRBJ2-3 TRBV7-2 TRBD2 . TGTGCCAGCAGCTTAGTTCCTAGCGGGGCGGCAGATACGCAGTATTTT CASSLVPSGAADTQYF
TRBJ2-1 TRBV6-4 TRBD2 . TGTGCCAGCAGTGGGGCTAGCGGGAGCTCCTACAATGAGCAGTTCTTC CASSGASGSSYNEQFF